These 30 T cell receptor beta chains share one sample of origin, sequenced in a study of OX40 agonist ivuxolimab in advanced cancers. The method was the immunoSEQ multiplex PCR assay. Drawn from immuneACCESS, this table holds only the in-frame rearrangements with V and J called that TCRdb kept. Clones are partly lost; checked studies trace under half to an unresolved V gene and leave the rest unexplained. This sample lists 73,000 or so clones; approximately 86% were detected once. The ten top clones hold roughly 0.75% of the sample. The sequencing used CD4+ or CD8+ T cells sorted from blood, collected in a trial of the OX40 agonist ivuxolimab. The receptor set was obtained from an adult with an advanced solid tumor such as melanoma, head and neck, liver or kidney cancer.

V gene TRBV6-5 combines with J gene TRBJ1-4; TRBD1 might be the D (6 bases). CDR3 length: 14 residues. V was trimmed by 8 bases and J by 4 bases, leaving 14 bases between them. CDR1 is MNHEY and CDR2 is SVGAGI in the germline V gene. The CDR3 region is CASRRGAGNEKLFF. CDR3 nucleotide sequence: TGTGCCAGCCGTCGGGGGGCAGGTAATGAAAAACTGTTTTTT.

The chain is built from TRBV4-1 and TRBJ2-7, with 7 bases aligning to TRBD1. Trimming at V came to 5 bases and at J to 0 bases, leaving 4 bases not matched to a gene. Per the germline V gene, CDR1 is MGHRA and CDR2 is YSYEKL. The CDR3 runs 14 residues. In DNA form, the CDR3 reads TGCGCCAGCAGCACCCGGACAGGCTCCTACGAGCAGTACTTC. Protein product: CASSTRTGSYEQYF.

The chain joins TRBV6-5 to TRBJ1-2; 7 bases align to TRBD1. The V segment lost 6 bases and the J segment 1 base; nucleotides outside the gene matches: 8. The CDR3 contains 15 residues. Germline V gives CDR1 MNHEY, CDR2 SVGAGI. The chain's CDR3 is CASSRRTGVNYGYTF. DNA of the CDR3: TGTGCCAGCAGCCGACGGACAGGCGTTAACTATGGCTACACCTTC.

This clone was seen just once. The J gene is TRBJ1-1, the V gene TRBV5-4; D remains ambiguous. Trimming pared 0 bases from V and 5 bases from J, leaving 11 bases between. Germline CDR1 reads SGHNT; CDR2 reads YYREEE (reference sequence). The CDR3 extends over 14 amino acids. The CDR3 reads CASSLDGGWTEAFF. The CDR3 DNA sequence: TGTGCCAGCAGCTTGGATGGAGGGTGGACTGAAGCTTTCTTT.

This chain links TRBV6-1 with TRBJ1-1; D perhaps matches TRBD1 (6 bases). V was clipped by 6 bases and J by 5 bases, with 13 bases between them. Germline loops: CDR1 MNHNS, CDR2 SASEGT. The CDR3 consists of 13 residues. CDR3 nucleotide sequence: TGTGCCAGCAGGGCCGGACAGTATACTGAAGCTTTCTTT. It specifies CASRAGQYTEAFF.

This clone was found a few times. The rearrangement uses TRBV18 and TRBJ1-1, with TRBD1 matching 7 bases. The CDR3 is 17 residues long. Germline V gene data show CDR1 as KGHSH and CDR2 as LQKENI. V shed 0 bases and J 4 bases; nucleotides not matched to a gene: 11. The CDR3 DNA reads TGTGCCAGCTCACCACCGAGACAGGGCAATTGGGGCACTGAAGCTTTCTTT. This translates into CASSPPRQGNWGTEAFF.

The chain couples TRBV6-5 to TRBJ2-5; 13 bases align to TRBD2. CDR1 and CDR2 (germline): MNHEY, SVGAGI. The CDR3 has 13 amino acids. V lost 7 bases, J lost 7 bases, and 3 bases stayed unmatched. The CDR3 DNA follows: TGTGCCAGCACCCGACTAGCGGGGGGGACCCAGTACTTC. Its protein product is CASTRLAGGTQYF.

V is TRBV11-2 and J is TRBJ2-5; D is possibly TRBD1 (6 bases). Trimming shortened V by 0 bases and J by 13 bases, and 15 bases separated the two germline ends. The germline V gene encodes CDR1 SGHAT and CDR2 FQNNGV. CDR3 length: 13 residues. The CDR3 reads CASSLEMDRGRYF. In nucleotides, the CDR3 is TGTGCCAGCAGCTTAGAAATGGACAGAGGGAGGTACTTC.

J is TRBJ2-5 and V is TRBV7-2; 8 positions agree with TRBD2. The CDR3 extends over 15 amino acids. Germline V lookup: CDR1 SGHTA, CDR2 FQGNSA. The V segment lost 5 bases and the J segment 5 bases; nucleotides outside the gene matches: 10. The CDR3 region is CASSPLRGAGETQYF. The CDR3 region has the DNA TGTGCCAGCAGCCCCCTGCGGGGGGCCGGGGAGACCCAGTACTTC. Drawing the rest from reference TRBV7-2 and TRBJ2-5, the complete variable domain is GAGVSQSPSNKVTEKGKDVELRCDPISGHTALYWYRQSLGQGLEFLIYFQGNSAPDKSGLPSDRFSAERTGGSVSTLTIQRTQQEDSAVYLCASSPLRGAGETQYFGPGTRLLVL.

This sequence joins TRBV28 and TRBJ1-2; 11 nucleotides match TRBD1. This CDR3 comprises 15 residues. Unmatched junction bases numbered 9, after V lost 5 bases and J lost 7 bases. The germline V gene has CDR1 MDHEN and CDR2 SYDVKM. The DNA for the CDR3 is TGTGCCAGCAGTACAGAGGACAGGGGGCGGGGTGGCTACACCTTC. Translated: CASSTEDRGRGGYTF.

This chain joins TRBV5-5 and TRBJ1-1; no clear D gene. With 1 base removed from V and 8 bases from J, the gap between germline ends came to 6 bases. The CDR3 extends over 11 amino acids. Germline V gene sequence: CDR1 SGHKS, CDR2 YYEKEE (reference sequence). As DNA, the CDR3 is TGTGCCAGCAGCTTGTTGTCAGAAGCTTTCTTT. It translates to CASSLLSEAFF.

In its sample, this clone was seen once. This sequence joins TRBV4-3 and TRBJ2-1; D gene unclear. The germline CDR1 and CDR2 sequences are LGHNA and YSLEER. V gave up 4 bases and J gave up 9 bases, with 19 bases separating them. The CDR3 totals 15 residues. The DNA of the CDR3 is TGCGCCAGCAGCCCCCAAGGCAGCCTGGGCGGTGAGCAGTTCTTC. It is translated as CASSPQGSLGGEQFF.

The chain joins TRBV18 to TRBJ2-5, with 13 positions matching TRBD2. The germline V gene has CDR1 KGHSH and CDR2 LQKENI. The ends lost 6 bases at V and 5 bases at J; junction bases unmatched: 6. This CDR3 is 15 amino acids long. The DNA of the CDR3 is TGTGCCAGCTCTCCCGGACTAGCGGGAGATGAGACCCAGTACTTC. This codes for CASSPGLAGDETQYF.

Relative to its sample, this clone is medium-sized. The CDR3 loop reads CAWSPIGGGNTIYF. In nucleotides, the CDR3 is TGTGCCTGGAGCCCAATTGGAGGAGGAAACACCATATATTTT. This sequence joins TRBV30 and TRBJ1-3, with no clear D. Trimming stripped 3 bases from V and 4 bases from J, with 13 bases between. There are 14 residues in the CDR3. Germline-derived CDR1 and CDR2 are GTSNPN and SVGIG (reference sequence).

The chain couples TRBV15 to TRBJ1-2; D call uncertain. V was shortened by 5 bases and J by 3 bases, with 10 bases between the two germline ends. Germline CDR1 and CDR2: LNHNV and YYDKDF (reference sequence). This CDR3 is 13 amino acids long. The CDR3 DNA is TGTGCCACCAGCCCGTCCTTAGACTATGGCTACACCTTC. Its protein product is CATSPSLDYGYTF. Complete variable domain (other parts from reference TRBV15 and TRBJ1-2): DAMVIQNPRYQVTQFGKPVTLSCSQTLNHNVMYWYQQKSSQAPKLLFHYYDKDFNNEADTPDNFQSRRPNTSFCFLDIRSPGLGDTAMYLCATSPSLDYGYTFGSGTRLTVV.

V usage is TRBV28 and J usage is TRBJ1-5; D is undetermined. The CDR3 is made up of 13 amino acids. Germline V gene data show CDR1 as MDHEN and CDR2 as SYDVKM. The germline V and J ends were trimmed by 11 bases and 3 bases, with 14 bases remaining between them. CDR3 nucleotide sequence: TGTGCCGCTGCAGGAGGACCCAATCAGCCCCAGCATTTT. Translation gives CAAAGGPNQPQHF.

The chain combines TRBV6-1 with TRBJ1-4; 8 positions agree with TRBD1. There are 15 residues in the CDR3. The germline CDR1 and CDR2 sequences are MNHNS and SASEGT. The V segment lost 3 bases and the J segment 5 bases; nucleotides outside the gene matches: 5. The CDR3 region has the DNA TGTGCCAGCAGTGAGACCGACAGGGGCAATGAAAAACTGTTTTTT. Protein sequence: CASSETDRGNEKLFF.

The chain links TRBV7-8 to TRBJ1-1; possible D gene TRBD1, 5 bases. Germline assignment: CDR1 SGHVS and CDR2 FQNEAQ. V lost 7 bases to trimming and J lost 4 bases, with 16 bases between them. The CDR3 has 14 amino acids. In DNA, the CDR3 is TGTGCCAGCACCCTCTGGGGGACCAGCACTGAAGCTTTCTTT. Translation gives CASTLWGTSTEAFF.

The V call is TRBV11-2, the J call TRBJ2-3; D gene uncertain. Trimming stripped 0 bases from V and 0 bases from J, with 7 bases between. Germline values: CDR1 SGHAT, CDR2 FQNNGV. CDR3 length: 15 residues. CDR3 coding DNA: TGTGCCAGCAGCTTAGATCGGGCCAGCACAGATACGCAGTATTTT. Translated, it gives CASSLDRASTDTQYF.

This chain connects TRBV29-1 to TRBJ2-7; no definite D call. Between the trimmed V and J ends, which lost 4 bases and 4 bases, there was a span of 11 bases. Germline CDR1 and CDR2: SQVTM and ANQGSEA. This CDR3 has 12 residues. The CDR3 sequence is CSVAERSYEQYF. Written as DNA, the CDR3 is TGCAGCGTTGCGGAACGGAGTTACGAGCAGTACTTC.

The genes are TRBV10-3 and TRBJ1-1, with TRBD1 matching 12 bases. The CDR3 sequence is 17 residues long. The ends lost 6 bases at V and 4 bases at J; junction bases unmatched: 12. From germline, CDR1 is ENHRY and CDR2 SYGVKD. For the CDR3, the DNA is TGTGCCATCAGCGACTCCGGGACAGGGGGCAGGGGCACTGAAGCTTTCTTT. Its protein is CAISDSGTGGRGTEAFF.

The genes are TRBV29-1 and TRBJ2-1, with TRBD1 identical over 9 bases. Germline CDR1 reads SQVTM; CDR2 reads ANQGSEA. The trim removed 7 bases at V and 1 base at J, leaving 8 bases unmatched. The CDR3 consists of 15 residues. The CDR3 spells CSGRRQGGSYNEQFF. CDR3 in DNA: TGCAGCGGTCGGCGACAGGGGGGGTCCTACAATGAGCAGTTCTTC.

The V call is TRBV19, the J call TRBJ1-2, with TRBD1 matching over 8 bases. V gave up 3 bases and J gave up 7 bases; unmatched junction bases: 16. Germline V lookup: CDR1 LNHDA, CDR2 SQIVND (reference sequence). The CDR3 runs to 17 residues. The CDR3 spells CASSIPVGQGRRGGYTF. In nucleotides, the CDR3 is TGTGCCAGTAGTATCCCGGTAGGACAGGGAAGGAGAGGTGGCTACACCTTC.

The chain combines TRBV9 with TRBJ2-3, with 7 bases matching TRBD2. Germline CDR1 SGDLS, CDR2 YYNGEE. This CDR3 is built from 16 residues. J was trimmed by 0 bases and V by 6 bases; bases with no gene match: 10. For the CDR3, the DNA is TGTGCCAGCACCCGTGGTCTGCGGGGGAGCACAGATACGCAGTATTTT. It yields the protein CASTRGLRGSTDTQYF.

This chain connects TRBV11-2 to TRBJ2-5; D ambiguous. From germline, CDR1 is SGHAT and CDR2 FQNNGV. The CDR3 consists of 12 residues. V lost 4 bases to trimming and J lost 3 bases, with 6 bases between them. Here the CDR3 reads CASSYREETQYF. Here the CDR3 DNA reads TGTGCCAGCAGCTACCGGGAAGAGACCCAGTACTTC.

This chain uses TRBV10-1 with TRBJ1-4; D remains unclear. The CDR3 consists of 14 residues. Germline CDR1 and CDR2: WNHNN and SYGVQD (reference sequence). The V gene lost 2 bases and the J gene lost 8 bases, with 12 bases spanning the gap. The CDR3: CASSENLGSEKLFF. CDR3 DNA sequence: TGCGCCAGCAGTGAGAATTTGGGGTCGGAAAAACTGTTTTTT.

The rearrangement uses TRBV19 and TRBJ2-1; perhaps TRBD1 as D (6 bases). V lost 6 bases to trimming and J lost 7 bases, with 13 bases between them. CDR1 is LNHDA and CDR2 is SQIVND in the germline V gene (reference sequence). This CDR3 comprises 13 residues. In DNA form, the CDR3 reads TGTGCCAGTAGCCGTTCCCAGGGGAATGAGCAGTTCTTC. Protein: CASSRSQGNEQFF.

The chain combines TRBV30 with TRBJ1-2; maybe TRBD1 (5 bases). CDR3 length: 17 residues. From germline, CDR1 is GTSNPN and CDR2 SVGIG (reference sequence). V lost 4 bases and J 4 bases, leaving 25 bases between the germline ends. The CDR3 sequence is CAWIIRDPAGKGYGYTF. In DNA form, the CDR3 reads TGTGCCTGGATTATACGGGACCCGGCGGGTAAGGGCTATGGCTACACCTTC.

The genes are TRBV21-1 and TRBJ2-1; the table assigns TRBD2, which was not confirmed against the DNA. TRBV21-1 represents a pseudogene. The CDR3 has 18 amino acids. CDR3 protein: CASSKNALAGGGYNEQFF. CDR3 in DNA: TGTGCCAGCAGCAAAAACGCCCTAGCGGGAGGAGGGTACAATGAGCAGTTCTTC.

The rearrangement uses TRBV5-4 and TRBJ2-5; D gene uncertain. The CDR3 is made up of 13 amino acids. Germline CDR1 is SGHNT and CDR2 is YYREEE (reference sequence). V was clipped by 5 bases and J by 1 base, with 9 bases between them. CDR3 protein: CASRNTGQETQYF. The CDR3 DNA reads TGTGCCAGCAGAAACACCGGCCAAGAGACCCAGTACTTC.